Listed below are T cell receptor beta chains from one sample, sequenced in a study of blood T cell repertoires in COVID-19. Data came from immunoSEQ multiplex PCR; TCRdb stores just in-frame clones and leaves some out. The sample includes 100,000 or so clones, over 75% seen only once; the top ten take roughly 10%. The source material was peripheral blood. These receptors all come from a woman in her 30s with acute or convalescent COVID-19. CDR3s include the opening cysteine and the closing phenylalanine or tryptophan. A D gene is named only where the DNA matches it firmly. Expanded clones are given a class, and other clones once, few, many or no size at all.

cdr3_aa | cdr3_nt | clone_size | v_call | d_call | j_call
CASSSQANGNTEAFF | TGTGCCAGCAGCTCGCAAGCAAACGGGAACACTGAAGCTTTCTTT | - | TRBV7-2 | - | TRBJ1-1
CASNPGSGESPLHF | TGCGCCAGCAACCCCGGGTCAGGGGAGTCACCCCTCCACTTT | - | TRBV5-1 | - | TRBJ1-6
CSVEGPGMNYGYTF | TGCAGCGTTGAGGGGCCAGGGATGAACTATGGCTACACCTTC | - | TRBV29-1 | - | TRBJ1-2
CASIADRTSYNEQFF | TGTGCCAGCATTGCGGACAGGACCTCCTACAATGAGCAGTTCTTC | - | TRBV2 | TRBD1 | TRBJ2-1
CAWMGQPNSPLHF | TGTGCCTGGATGGGGCAGCCCAATTCACCCCTCCACTTT | once | TRBV30 | - | TRBJ1-6
CASSASRVMNTEAFF | TGTGCCAGTAGTGCTTCCCGGGTAATGAACACTGAAGCTTTCTTT | - | TRBV19 | - | TRBJ1-1
CASRLAATGELFF | TGTGCCAGCCGACTAGCTGCAACCGGGGAGCTGTTTTTT | - | TRBV3-1/TRBV3-2 | TRBD2 | TRBJ2-2
CASSQKTATGELFF | TGTGCCAGCAGCCAGAAGACAGCCACCGGGGAGCTGTTTTTT | few | TRBV3-1/TRBV3-2 | - | TRBJ2-2
CATQRTNEKLFF | TGTGCCACCCAGCGAACTAATGAAAAACTGTTTTTT | once | TRBV6-5 | - | TRBJ1-4
CASSMTGGPTDTQYF | TGTGCCAGCAGTATGACAGGGGGCCCTACAGATACGCAGTATTTT | few | TRBV6-6 | TRBD1 | TRBJ2-3
CASSNGQGDYGYTF | TGCGCCAGCTCCAATGGACAGGGTGACTATGGCTACACCTTC | - | TRBV5-1 | TRBD1 | TRBJ1-2
CASSMGQGFNSPLHF | TGTGCCAGTAGTATGGGACAGGGGTTCAATTCACCCCTCCACTTT | - | TRBV19 | TRBD1 | TRBJ1-6
CASSEARGNYGYTF | TGTGCCAGCAGTGAAGCGCGGGGAAACTATGGCTACACCTTC | - | TRBV2 | - | TRBJ1-2
CASSRTSGGPNEQFF | TGTGCCAGCAGCCGGACTAGCGGGGGCCCAAATGAGCAGTTCTTC | - | TRBV3-1/TRBV3-2 | TRBD2 | TRBJ2-1
CATSDPADPLPYEQYF | TGTGCCACCAGTGACCCAGCGGATCCCTTACCCTACGAGCAGTACTTC | - | TRBV24-1 | - | TRBJ2-7
CAWSGLGQGSTEAFF | TGTGCCTGGAGCGGTTTGGGACAGGGGAGCACTGAAGCTTTCTTT | - | TRBV30 | TRBD1 | TRBJ1-1
CASSPGGTANYGYTF | TGCGCCAGCAGCCCGGGAGGGACAGCCAACTATGGCTACACCTTC | - | TRBV5-1 | TRBD1 | TRBJ1-2
CASSEWTGNSPLHF | TGTGCCAGCAGCGAGTGGACGGGGAATTCACCCCTCCACTTT | - | TRBV9 | - | TRBJ1-6
CASSRQTTYEQYF | TGTGCCAGCAGCAGACAGACCACCTACGAGCAGTACTTC | - | TRBV28 | - | TRBJ2-7
CASSEGGRGEQYF | TGTGCCAGCAGTGAAGGGGGCAGGGGAGAGCAGTACTTC | - | TRBV6-1 | - | TRBJ2-7
CASSSGAAYYGYTF | TGTGCCAGCAGTTCGGGTGCAGCTTACTATGGCTACACCTTC | - | TRBV28 | - | TRBJ1-2
CASSQEGRRSTGELFF | TGCGCCAGCAGCCAAGAAGGCAGGAGGAGCACCGGGGAGCTGTTTTTT | - | TRBV4-1 | - | TRBJ2-2
CASSRGGTEAFF | TGTGCCAGCAGTAGAGGTGGCACTGAAGCTTTCTTT | - | TRBV6-5 | - | TRBJ1-1
CASSTHRDTGELFF | TGCGCCAGCAGCACCCACAGGGACACCGGGGAGCTGTTTTTT | - | TRBV5-1 | - | TRBJ2-2
CASSQDTGPQHF | TGCGCCAGCAGCCAAGATACAGGGCCCCAGCATTTT | - | TRBV4-1 | - | TRBJ1-5
CASSWTGEVSYEQYF | TGTGCCAGCAGCTGGACAGGGGAAGTCTCCTACGAGCAGTACTTC | few | TRBV7-9 | TRBD1 | TRBJ2-7
CASSLTTGANSPLHF | TGCGCCAGCAGCTTGACGACAGGGGCGAATTCACCCCTCCACTTT | - | TRBV5-1 | TRBD1 | TRBJ1-6
CASSGGQNYGYTF | TGCGCCAGCAGCGGGGGACAGAACTATGGCTACACCTTC | - | TRBV5-1 | TRBD1 | TRBJ1-2
CASSFRGRTYEQYF | TGTGCCAGCAGTTTTAGAGGGAGAACCTACGAGCAGTACTTC | once | TRBV27 | - | TRBJ2-7
CASSYSGTALEQYF | TGTGCCAGCAGTTACTCCGGGACAGCGTTGGAGCAGTACTTC | many | TRBV6-2/TRBV6-3 | TRBD1 | TRBJ2-7
CASSVALSGEEGEAFF | TGTGCCAGCAGCGTAGCACTGTCTGGGGAAGAGGGTGAAGCTTTCTTT | - | TRBV9 | - | TRBJ1-1
CASSPGGFYNSPLHF | TGTGCCAGCAGCCCCGGGGGGTTCTATAATTCACCCCTCCACTTT | - | TRBV5-8 | - | TRBJ1-6
CASSRGTGADTQYF | TGTGCCAGTAGTAGGGGGACAGGGGCAGATACGCAGTATTTT | - | TRBV19 | TRBD1 | TRBJ2-3
CASSPASGTGPNSPLHF | TGCGCCAGCAGCCCCGCGTCAGGGACAGGGCCGAATTCACCCCTCCACTTT | - | TRBV5-1 | TRBD1 | TRBJ1-6
CASRLLAGGDTGELFF | TGTGCCAGCAGATTACTAGCGGGAGGGGACACCGGGGAGCTGTTTTTT | - | TRBV2 | TRBD2 | TRBJ2-2
CASRLGGDTEAFF | TGTGCCTCCCGTCTCGGGGGGGACACTGAAGCTTTCTTT | - | TRBV11-1 | - | TRBJ1-1
CASSLASSGEAFF | TGTGCCAGCAGCTTGGCGTCCAGTGGTGAAGCTTTCTTT | - | TRBV5-6 | - | TRBJ1-1
CAWSLAALSTDTQYF | TGTGCCTGGAGCCTAGCGGCCCTTAGCACAGATACGCAGTATTTT | - | TRBV30 | TRBD2 | TRBJ2-3
CASSSGQGLNTEAFF | TGTGCCAGCAGCTCGGGACAGGGGTTGAACACTGAAGCTTTCTTT | - | TRBV7-9 | TRBD1 | TRBJ1-1
CAIGGQGDEQYF | TGTGCCATCGGGGGACAGGGGGACGAGCAGTACTTC | - | TRBV10-3 | TRBD1 | TRBJ2-7
CAITEGQGNTIYF | TGTGCCATCACTGAGGGACAAGGAAACACCATATATTTT | - | TRBV10-3 | - | TRBJ1-3
CASSISFLSGNTIYF | TGTGCCAGTAGTATTTCTTTCCTCTCTGGAAACACCATATATTTT | - | TRBV19 | - | TRBJ1-3
CATKAGGLSYEQYF | TGTGCCACCAAAGCGGGGGGACTCTCCTACGAGCAGTACTTC | - | TRBV28 | TRBD2 | TRBJ2-7
CASSGLWRDNEQFF | TGTGCCAGCAGTGGCCTGTGGCGGGACAATGAGCAGTTCTTC | - | TRBV28 | - | TRBJ2-1
CASSVSALAGSYEQYF | TGTGCCAGCAGCGTAAGCGCGCTAGCGGGATCCTACGAGCAGTACTTC | - | TRBV9 | TRBD2 | TRBJ2-7
CASSPGSDEQYF | TGTGCCAGCAGCCCAGGTAGCGACGAGCAGTACTTC | - | TRBV7-9 | - | TRBJ2-7
CASRLNSYEQYF | TGCGCCAGCAGGTTAAACAGCTACGAGCAGTACTTC | - | TRBV5-1 | - | TRBJ2-7
CASSYLRDSNIQYF | TGCGCCAGCAGCTACCTGCGGGACTCAAACATTCAGTACTTC | - | TRBV5-1 | - | TRBJ2-4
CASSDRTSGGTSYEQYF | TGTGCCAGCAGCGACCGGACTAGCGGGGGAACCTCCTACGAGCAGTACTTC | - | TRBV11-2 | TRBD2 | TRBJ2-7
CASRLKGYTDTQYF | TGTGCCAGCAGGTTAAAGGGGTACACAGATACGCAGTATTTT | - | TRBV27 | - | TRBJ2-3
CASRTGQGGTEAFF | TGTGCCAGCAGGACGGGACAGGGGGGCACTGAAGCTTTCTTT | - | TRBV7-6 | TRBD1 | TRBJ1-1
CASSLYGYTF | TGTGCCAGCAGTCTCTATGGCTACACCTTC | - | TRBV6-5 | - | TRBJ1-2
CASTHPLPDRTGELFF | TGTGCCAGCACCCATCCCCTCCCGGACAGAACCGGGGAGCTGTTTTTT | - | TRBV7-8 | - | TRBJ2-2
CASSHGLEFYEQYF | TGCGCCAGCAGCCACGGACTAGAGTTCTACGAGCAGTACTTC | once | TRBV4-1 | TRBD2 | TRBJ2-7
CASSRGNLGQPQHF | TGTGCCAGCAGCCGCGGGAATCTCGGTCAGCCCCAGCATTTT | once | TRBV3-1/TRBV3-2 | - | TRBJ1-5
CSVERGTGADTQYF | TGCAGCGTTGAGCGGGGGACAGGGGCGGATACGCAGTATTTT | - | TRBV29-1 | TRBD1 | TRBJ2-3
CSVEVQGWTEAFF | TGCAGCGTTGAAGTTCAGGGGTGGACTGAAGCTTTCTTT | - | TRBV29-1 | - | TRBJ1-1
CAWSPRLGLPGANVLTF | TGTGCCTGGAGCCCCCGGTTGGGCCTCCCTGGGGCCAACGTCCTGACTTTC | - | TRBV30 | - | TRBJ2-6